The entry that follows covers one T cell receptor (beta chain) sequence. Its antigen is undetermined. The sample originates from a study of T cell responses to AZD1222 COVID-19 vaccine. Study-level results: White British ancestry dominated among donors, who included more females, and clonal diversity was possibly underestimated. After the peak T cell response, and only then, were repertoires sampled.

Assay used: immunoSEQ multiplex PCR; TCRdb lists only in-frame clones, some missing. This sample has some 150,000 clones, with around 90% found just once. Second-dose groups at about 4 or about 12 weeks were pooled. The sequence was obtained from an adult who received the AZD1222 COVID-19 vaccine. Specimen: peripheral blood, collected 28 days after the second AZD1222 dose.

CDR3 sequence: CASSLDRLSSGNTIYF. Here the CDR3 DNA reads TGTGCCAGCAGCTTAGACAGGTTAAGCTCTGGAAACACCATATATTTT. V and J are TRBV11-2 and TRBJ1-3; D remains ambiguous. Trimming cost V 0 bases and J 0 bases, with 9 bases left between them. CDR1 and CDR2 (germline): SGHAT, FQNNGV. The CDR3 is 16 amino acids. The variable domain in full, completed from reference TRBV11-2 and TRBJ1-3, reads EAGVAQSPRYKIIEKRQSVAFWCNPISGHATLYWYQQILGQGPKLLIQFQNNGVVDDSQLPKDRFSAERLKGVDSTLKIQPAKLEDSAVYLCASSLDRLSSGNTIYFGEGSWLTVV.